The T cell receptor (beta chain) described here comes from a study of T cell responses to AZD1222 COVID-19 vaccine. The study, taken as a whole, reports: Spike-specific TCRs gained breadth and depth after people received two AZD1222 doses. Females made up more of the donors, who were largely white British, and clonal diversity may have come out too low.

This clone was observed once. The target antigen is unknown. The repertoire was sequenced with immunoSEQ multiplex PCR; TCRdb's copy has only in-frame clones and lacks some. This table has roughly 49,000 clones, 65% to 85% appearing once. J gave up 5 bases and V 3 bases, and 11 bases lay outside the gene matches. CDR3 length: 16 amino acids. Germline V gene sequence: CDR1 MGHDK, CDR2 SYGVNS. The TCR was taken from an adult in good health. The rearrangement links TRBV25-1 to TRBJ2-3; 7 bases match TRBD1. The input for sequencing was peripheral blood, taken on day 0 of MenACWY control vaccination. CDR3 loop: CASSDPDREKGDTQYF. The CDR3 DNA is TGTGCCAGCAGTGACCCCGACAGGGAAAAGGGAGATACGCAGTATTTT.